Following are 29 T cell receptor beta chains from one sample sequenced in a study of blood T cell repertoires in COVID-19. Generated by immunoSEQ multiplex PCR, the TCRdb table keeps only in-frame clones and is missing some. Of about 220,000 clones listed, over 75% were seen once; the top ten hold roughly 3.7%. The sample comprised PBMCs or T cells enriched from blood (not recorded which). These receptors originate from a woman under 30 in a cohort exposed to, infected with or recovered from COVID-19 (not recorded which).

V is TRBV3-1 (or the pseudogene TRBV3-2) and J is TRBJ1-6; a possible D gene is TRBD1 (5 bases). The CDR3 loop spans 13 amino acids. Germline assignment: CDR1 LGHDT and CDR2 YNNKEL (reference sequence). Trimming stripped 4 bases from V and 9 bases from J, with 10 bases between. The CDR3 is CASSPGRGSPLHF. As DNA, the CDR3 is TGTGCCAGCAGCCCGGGGAGGGGTTCACCCCTCCACTTT.

The chain carries TRBV11-1 and TRBJ2-1, with 7 nucleotides matching TRBD1. Looked up from germline, CDR1 is SGHAT and CDR2 is FQDESV (reference sequence). This CDR3 is 14 amino acids long. Germline trimming cut 6 bases from V and 5 bases from J; bases unmatched to any gene: 7. CDR3: CASSRRDRDNEQFF. In DNA, the CDR3 is TGTGCCAGCAGTCGCCGGGACAGAGACAATGAGCAGTTCTTC.

The rearrangement uses TRBV5-4 and TRBJ2-2; TRBD2 matches 7 bases. The CDR3 is made up of 17 amino acids. Germline lookup yields CDR1 SGHNT and CDR2 YYREEE (reference sequence). V shed 0 bases and J 1 base; nucleotides not matched to a gene: 6. CDR3 sequence: CASSLAGAGENTGELFF. For the CDR3, the DNA is TGTGCCAGCAGCTTGGCCGGGGCGGGAGAGAACACCGGGGAGCTGTTTTTT.

The V gene is TRBV9, the J gene TRBJ2-7; D perhaps matches TRBD2 (6 bases). Trimming cost V 8 bases and J 6 bases, with 15 bases left between them. The CDR3 contains 12 residues. Germline values: CDR1 SGDLS, CDR2 YYNGEE. The CDR3 DNA follows: TGTGCCAGGAGATGGAGGGCTCGCGAGCAGTACTTC. This codes for CARRWRAREQYF.

This clone was counted a single time. The rearrangement uses TRBV27 and TRBJ2-3; 10 bases are a match to TRBD2. The trim removed 6 bases at V and 1 base at J, leaving 13 bases unmatched. Looked up from germline, CDR1 is MNHEY and CDR2 is SMNVEV (reference sequence). The CDR3 spans 18 residues. The DNA of the CDR3 is TGTGCCAGCAGATCTACTAGCGGGAACATCTTCGGCACAGATACGCAGTATTTT. This sequence encodes CASRSTSGNIFGTDTQYF.

The rearrangement joins TRBV7-3 to TRBJ1-1; a weak D match, TRBD1 (5 bases). Trimming shortened V by 5 bases and J by 2 bases, and 12 bases separated the two germline ends. Germline V gene lookup returns CDR1 SGHTA and CDR2 FQGTGA. CDR3 size: 14 residues. CDR3 in amino acids: CASSPGSENTEAFF. DNA for the CDR3: TGTGCCAGCAGCCCAGGGTCGGAAAACACTGAAGCTTTCTTT.

The rearrangement joins TRBV27 to TRBJ1-1; D is perhaps TRBD1 (5 bases). CDR1 is MNHEY and CDR2 is SMNVEV in the germline V gene (reference sequence). CDR3 length equals 14 residues. V gave up 7 bases and J gave up 4 bases, with 16 bases separating them. Here the CDR3 DNA reads TGTGCCAGCAACCACGGGGGGGGTTCCACTGAAGCTTTCTTT. Its protein product is CASNHGGGSTEAFF.

The chain links TRBV5-1 to TRBJ1-2, with 7 bases identical to TRBD1. The germline gives CDR1 SGHRS, CDR2 YFSETQ. Unmatched junction bases numbered 5, after V lost 6 bases and J lost 6 bases. CDR3 length: 12 amino acids. CDR3 coding DNA: TGCGCCAGCACCGCCGACAGGGATGGCTACACCTTC. The encoded protein is CASTADRDGYTF.

The V and J genes are TRBV19 and TRBJ1-2, with D perhaps matching TRBD1 (5 bases). Trimming cost V 8 bases and J 4 bases, with 11 bases left between them. The CDR3 length is 12 residues. The germline V gene encodes CDR1 LNHDA and CDR2 SQIVND (reference sequence). The CDR3 nucleotides read TGTGCCAGTGGGTTCCAGGGCTATGGCTACACCTTC. Amino acids: CASGFQGYGYTF. Full variable domain (rest looked up from reference TRBV19 and TRBJ1-2): DGGITQSPKYLFRKEGQNVTLSCEQNLNHDAMYWYRQDPGQGLRLIYYSQIVNDFQKGDIAEGYSVSREKKESFPLTVTSAQKNPTAFYLCASGFQGYGYTFGSGTRLTVV.

This clone was seen repeatedly, ten times or more. V is TRBV20-1 and J is TRBJ2-1; no clear D. This CDR3 has 11 residues. The V gene lost 3 bases and the J gene lost 9 bases, with 9 bases spanning the gap. Germline CDR1 is DFQATT and CDR2 is SNEGSKA (reference sequence). The CDR3: CSASTPGEQFF. DNA for the CDR3: TGCAGTGCTAGTACTCCTGGTGAGCAGTTCTTC.

The gene calls are TRBV18 and TRBJ2-7; D is perhaps TRBD2 (5 bases). V was cut by 3 bases and J by 2 bases, with 8 bases left in between. Germline V gives CDR1 KGHSH, CDR2 LQKENI. The CDR3 totals 13 residues. The CDR3 spells CASSPPGAYEQYF. The CDR3 DNA sequence: TGTGCCAGCTCACCCCCCGGGGCCTACGAGCAGTACTTC.

The V call is TRBV11-1, the J call TRBJ2-5; a possible D gene is TRBD1 (5 bases). The CDR3 is 15 amino acids. V was shortened by 2 bases and J by 1 base, with 11 bases between the two germline ends. Per the germline V gene, CDR1 is SGHAT and CDR2 is FQDESV (reference sequence). In DNA, the CDR3 is TGTGCCAGCAGCTTAATTCCAGGGTCCCAAGAGACCCAGTACTTC. Residues: CASSLIPGSQETQYF.

The J gene is TRBJ2-1, the V gene TRBV18, with D possibly being TRBD2 (5 bases). The CDR3 consists of 15 residues. The ends were cut back, 3 bases at V and 10 bases at J, with 19 bases in the middle. Germline V gives CDR1 KGHSH, CDR2 LQKENI. The CDR3 protein is CASSPRDSRSGEQFF. The DNA for the CDR3 is TGTGCCAGCTCACCCCGAGACTCCCGGTCGGGGGAGCAGTTCTTC. Full variable domain (rest looked up from reference TRBV18 and TRBJ2-1): NAGVMQNPRHLVRRRGQEARLRCSPMKGHSHVYWYRQLPEEGLKFMVYLQKENIIDESGMPKERFSAEFPKEGPSILRIQQVVRGDSAAYFCASSPRDSRSGEQFFGPGTRLTVL.

In this sample, this clone turned up once. The rearrangement links TRBV2 to TRBJ2-2; 10 bases map to TRBD2. The germline V gene encodes CDR1 SNHLY and CDR2 FYNNEI. CDR3 size: 13 residues. Losses at the gene ends were 6 bases for V and 5 bases for J; bases not matched to a gene: 0. In DNA, the CDR3 is TGTGCCAGCAGGGGACTAGCGACCGGGGAGCTGTTTTTT. This gives the protein CASRGLATGELFF.

The chain recombines TRBV5-5 with TRBJ2-7; D is uncertain. V was shortened by 3 bases and J by 4 bases, with 8 bases between the two germline ends. This CDR3 contains 12 residues. Germline CDR1 and CDR2: SGHKS and YYEKEE (reference sequence). This chain's CDR3 is CASSWSDYEQYF. The CDR3 DNA is TGTGCCAGCAGCTGGAGTGATTACGAGCAGTACTTC.

The chain links TRBV29-1 to TRBJ2-1; D unresolved. The V end lost 0 bases, the J end lost 10 bases, and 10 bases lay between the germline ends. The germline V gene has CDR1 SQVTM and CDR2 ANQGSEA. The CDR3 has 12 residues. CDR3 region: CSVEDPTQEQFF. Here the CDR3 DNA reads TGCAGCGTTGAAGACCCCACACAGGAGCAGTTCTTC.

This sequence joins TRBV29-1 and TRBJ2-3, with TRBD1 matching over 9 bases. The length of the CDR3 is 15 residues. Germline CDR1 is SQVTM and CDR2 is ANQGSEA. V shed 6 bases, J shed 5 bases, and the junction held 12 bases outside the gene matches. The chain's CDR3 is CSVRPGQGDQDTQYF. The CDR3 DNA reads as TGCAGCGTGCGACCGGGACAGGGTGACCAAGATACGCAGTATTTT.

The count of this clone is one. This sequence joins TRBV10-1 and TRBJ2-1; 11 nucleotides line up with TRBD2. The CDR3 has 18 amino acids. Germline CDR1 WNHNN, CDR2 SYGVQD (reference sequence). V was clipped by 3 bases and J by 5 bases; unmatched bases: 12. Written as DNA, the CDR3 is TGCGCCAGCAGTGACCAAGCCTTACTAGCGGGAGTTAACAATGAGCAGTTCTTC. Protein: CASSDQALLAGVNNEQFF.

The chain has TRBV24-1 and TRBJ2-7; 7 bases match TRBD2. Germline lookup yields CDR1 KGHDR and CDR2 SFDVKD. The CDR3 runs 15 residues. The J segment lost 2 bases and the V segment lost 4 bases, leaving 7 bases of the junction unmatched. The CDR3 spells CATSDPGRGTYEQYF. The CDR3 region has the DNA TGTGCCACCAGTGACCCAGGGAGGGGAACCTACGAGCAGTACTTC.

This chain uses TRBV2 with TRBJ2-6, with TRBD1 matching over 9 bases. This CDR3 is built from 16 residues. V lost 6 bases and J lost 4; bases outside the gene matches: 7. The germline gives CDR1 SNHLY, CDR2 FYNNEI. The CDR3 reads CASSLGQGTGANVLTF. CDR3 in DNA: TGTGCCAGCAGCTTAGGACAGGGGACCGGGGCCAACGTCCTGACTTTC.

The chain links TRBV12-3 or TRBV12-4 to TRBJ2-3, with D possibly being TRBD1 (6 bases). The CDR3 consists of 12 residues. Trimming took 8 bases from V and 0 from J, leaving 6 bases between them. This chain's CDR3 is CASQGSTDTQYF. The DNA for the CDR3 is TGTGCCAGCCAGGGGAGCACAGATACGCAGTATTTT.

The chain employs TRBV24-1 and TRBJ1-2; the D gene is possibly TRBD1 (6 bases). The CDR3 spans 15 residues. Trimming shortened V by 3 bases and J by 5 bases, and 15 bases separated the two germline ends. The germline V gene has CDR1 KGHDR and CDR2 SFDVKD. The CDR3: CATSDRQGRGYGYTF. The CDR3 DNA sequence: TGTGCCACCAGTGATCGTCAGGGAAGGGGGTATGGCTACACCTTC.

The chain employs TRBV4-1 and TRBJ1-2, with 8 bases identical to TRBD1. The V and J ends lost 2 bases and 3 bases, in that order; junction bases with no gene match: 8. Per the germline V gene, CDR1 is MGHRA and CDR2 is YSYEKL. CDR3 size: 16 residues. This CDR3 is CASSQPRQGFDYGYTF. The CDR3, as DNA: TGCGCCAGCAGCCAACCTCGACAGGGGTTCGACTATGGCTACACCTTC.

The rearrangement links TRBV5-1 to TRBJ2-3; no reliable D call. V was shortened by 0 bases and J by 2 bases, with 10 bases between the two germline ends. CDR3 length equals 15 residues. Germline V gene data show CDR1 as SGHRS and CDR2 as YFSETQ. CDR3 coding DNA: TGCGCCAGCAGCTTGGTGGGCGCCATCACAGATACGCAGTATTTT. Encoded protein: CASSLVGAITDTQYF.

The chain uses TRBV7-8 and TRBJ2-3; unclear D gene. The CDR3 is made up of 14 amino acids. V dropped 6 bases and J dropped 1 base, with 11 bases sitting between them. Germline V gene lookup returns CDR1 SGHVS and CDR2 FQNEAQ. The CDR3 loop is CASSPRQRTDTQYF. In DNA form, the CDR3 reads TGTGCCAGCAGTCCCCGACAACGCACAGATACGCAGTATTTT.

The chain links TRBV18 to TRBJ1-1; TRBD1 matches 9 bases. Germline values: CDR1 KGHSH, CDR2 LQKENI. This CDR3 contains 17 residues. The V segment lost 1 base and the J segment 2 bases; nucleotides outside the gene matches: 8. The CDR3 bases are TGTGCCAGCTCACCACGAAACAGGGGGCTCCTTAACACTGAAGCTTTCTTT. It specifies CASSPRNRGLLNTEAFF.

This clone has only a few counts. The rearrangement joins TRBV5-1 to TRBJ2-1, with TRBD2 matching 12 bases. CDR3 length: 16 amino acids. V lost 4 bases to trimming and J lost 8 bases; unmatched junction nucleotides: 10. CDR1 is SGHRS, CDR2 YFSETQ, per germline. CDR3: CASSTATSGRNDEQFF. The CDR3, as DNA: TGCGCCAGCAGCACCGCAACTAGCGGGAGGAACGATGAGCAGTTCTTC. The full variable domain, with the rest looked up from reference TRBV5-1 and TRBJ2-1, is KAGVTQTPRYLIKTRGQQVTLSCSPISGHRSVSWYQQTPGQGLQFLFEYFSETQRNKGNFPGRFSGRQFSNSRSEMNVSTLELGDSALYLCASSTATSGRNDEQFFGPGTRLTVL.

The V and J genes are TRBV6-5 and TRBJ1-2; 9 bases agree with TRBD1. The CDR3 consists of 15 residues. V was pared by 6 bases and J by 4 bases, with 9 bases of the junction left unmatched. Germline V gives CDR1 MNHEY, CDR2 SVGAGI. The CDR3 DNA is TGTGCCAGCAGCGTGGGACAGGGATTTCGCTATGGCTACACCTTC. It translates to CASSVGQGFRYGYTF.

The gene calls are TRBV12-3 or TRBV12-4 and TRBJ1-1, with D uncertain. Trimming left V 5 bases short and J 0 bases short, with 7 bases between. CDR3 length: 13 residues. The CDR3 loop is CASSNPVNTEAFF. DNA for the CDR3: TGTGCCAGCAGTAACCCAGTGAACACTGAAGCTTTCTTT.